This TCR beta chain stems from a study of shared clonotypes between healthy human individuals. Naive CD8 cells lacked CD45RO, underwent positive selection for CCR7 and left out terminally differentiated effector memory CD45RA+ cells. Germline lookup yields CDR1 MDHEN and CDR2 SYDVKM. The CDR3 consists of 12 residues. The data were produced by immunoSEQ multiplex PCR, yet TCRdb's version contains in-frame clones alone and is incomplete. The table shows 1.5 million to 2.5 million clones, with about 94% occurring only once. The sequence came from a man in his late teens or twenties in good health. The chain is built from TRBV28 and TRBJ1-5, with D maybe TRBD1 (6 bases). Sequencing was done on a sample of naive CD8+ T cells sorted from blood. In DNA, the CDR3 is TGTGCAACAGGGAGGACCAATCAGCCCCAGCATTTT. This translates into CATGRTNQPQHF.